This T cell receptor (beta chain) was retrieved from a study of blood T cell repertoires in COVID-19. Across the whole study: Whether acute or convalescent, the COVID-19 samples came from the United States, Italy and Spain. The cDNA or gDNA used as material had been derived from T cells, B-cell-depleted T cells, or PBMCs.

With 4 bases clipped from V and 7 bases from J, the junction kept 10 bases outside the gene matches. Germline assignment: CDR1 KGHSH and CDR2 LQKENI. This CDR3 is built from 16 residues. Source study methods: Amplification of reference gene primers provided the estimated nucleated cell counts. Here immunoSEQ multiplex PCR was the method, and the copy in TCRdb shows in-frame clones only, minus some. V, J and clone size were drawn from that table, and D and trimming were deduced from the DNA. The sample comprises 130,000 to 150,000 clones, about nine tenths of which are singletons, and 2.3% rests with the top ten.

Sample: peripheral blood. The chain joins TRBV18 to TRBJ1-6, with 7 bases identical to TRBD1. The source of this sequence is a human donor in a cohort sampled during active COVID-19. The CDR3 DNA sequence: TGTGCCAGCTCACTGGGGCAGGGGGGTCGGAATTCACCCCTCCACTTT. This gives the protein CASSLGQGGRNSPLHF.